This passage covers 26 T cell receptor beta chains from one sample sequenced in a study of T cell changes during pregnancy in multiple sclerosis. TCRdb's table, derived via immunoSEQ multiplex PCR, lists solely in-frame clones and lacks some. Among approximately 32,000 clones, 93% were seen once, and the ten largest hold roughly 0.45%. Material: CD4+ T cells from peripheral blood mononuclear cells, obtained in the second trimester of pregnancy. These receptors came from a female donor with multiple sclerosis, enrolled in a pregnancy study.

This clone appeared once. This sequence joins TRBV27 and TRBJ2-3; perhaps TRBD1 as D (5 bases). The CDR3 consists of 14 residues. Germline V CDR1 and CDR2: MNHEY, SMNVEV (reference sequence). Between the trimmed V and J ends, which lost 8 bases and 3 bases, there was a span of 15 bases. Written as DNA, the CDR3 is TGTGCCAGCGGGGCTGGGAAGCTGACAGATACGCAGTATTTT. As protein: CASGAGKLTDTQYF.

This clone was found once. The chain joins TRBV7-2 to TRBJ2-5, with D possibly matching TRBD1 (5 bases). V was clipped by 1 base and J by 3 bases, with 9 bases between them. In germline, CDR1 is SGHTA, CDR2 FQGNSA. This CDR3 is built from 14 residues. CDR3 amino acids: CASSLDRNKETQYF. The CDR3 bases are TGTGCCAGCAGCTTAGACAGGAATAAAGAGACCCAGTACTTC. Using reference TRBV7-2 and TRBJ2-5 for the parts outside the CDR3, the full variable domain is GAGVSQSPSNKVTEKGKDVELRCDPISGHTALYWYRQSLGQGLEFLIYFQGNSAPDKSGLPSDRFSAERTGGSVSTLTIQRTQQEDSAVYLCASSLDRNKETQYFGPGTRLLVL.

This chain joins TRBV6-6 and TRBJ2-7; 7 bases map to TRBD1. This CDR3 has 14 amino acids. CDR1 MNHNY and CDR2 SVGAGI come from the germline V gene (reference sequence). With V trimmed by 7 bases and J by 2 bases, 8 bases remained unmatched. The CDR3 nucleotides are TGTGCCAGCACCCCCGGAGACAGGGCCTACGAGCAGTACTTC. This sequence encodes CASTPGDRAYEQYF.

The table lists this clone with a count of one. J is TRBJ1-5 and V is TRBV19, with D possibly TRBD1 on 5 matching bases. The CDR3 sequence is 13 residues long. Between the trimmed V and J ends, which lost 1 base and 6 bases, there was a span of 7 bases. Germline V gene sequence: CDR1 LNHDA, CDR2 SQIVND (reference sequence). CDR3 loop: CASSIVGGQPQHF. For the CDR3, the DNA is TGTGCCAGTAGTATAGTCGGGGGTCAGCCCCAGCATTTT.

V gene TRBV5-6 combines with J gene TRBJ2-4; D not certain. Trimming stripped 0 bases from V and 9 bases from J, with 7 bases between. The CDR3 runs to 12 residues. Germline V gives CDR1 SGHDT, CDR2 YYEEEE. The CDR3 loop reads CASSLVTGIQYF. The CDR3 DNA sequence: TGTGCCAGCAGCTTGGTGACGGGCATTCAGTACTTC.

This clone was observed a single time. This chain uses TRBV11-1 with TRBJ2-3; perhaps TRBD1 as D (6 bases). Trimming cost V 3 bases and J 6 bases, with 16 bases left between them. The CDR3 is 15 residues long. CDR1 and CDR2 (germline): SGHAT, FQDESV (reference sequence). The CDR3 is CASSFRTGTSDTQYF. CDR3 bases: TGTGCCAGCAGCTTTAGAACCGGGACAAGCGATACGCAGTATTTT. Supplemented by reference TRBV11-1 and TRBJ2-3, the full variable domain reads EAEVAQSPRYKITEKSQAVAFWCDPISGHATLYWYRQILGQGPELLVQFQDESVVDDSQLPKDRFSAERLKGVDSTLKIQPAELGDSAMYLCASSFRTGTSDTQYFGPGTRLTVL.

The chain recombines TRBV5-8 with TRBJ2-7; D possibly corresponds to TRBD1 (6 bases). Germline CDR1 is SGHTS and CDR2 is YDEGEE. Trimming took off 0 bases at V and 6 bases at J, with 16 bases between the two ends. The CDR3 contains 15 residues. CDR3 nucleotide sequence: TGTGCCAGCAGCTTGGTTCCCGGGCCCAGGGGCGAGCAGTACTTC. This gives the protein CASSLVPGPRGEQYF.

The V call is TRBV6-1, the J call TRBJ1-5; 7 bases map to TRBD1. Looked up from germline, CDR1 is MNHNS and CDR2 is SASEGT. This CDR3 has 15 amino acids. The junction had 3 bases not matched to a gene; V was cut back by 1 base and J by 3 bases. The CDR3 DNA is TGTGCCAGCAGTGAAGACAGGGGACCCAATCAGCCCCAGCATTTT. This encodes CASSEDRGPNQPQHF.

The chain has TRBV5-1 and TRBJ1-1, with TRBD1 identical over 9 bases. The CDR3 covers 15 residues. Germline-derived CDR1 and CDR2 are SGHRS and YFSETQ. V was clipped by 4 bases and J by 4 bases; unmatched bases: 8. CDR3 nucleotide sequence: TGCGCCAGCAGCACCGACAGGGGGAGAGGCACTGAAGCTTTCTTT. Amino acids: CASSTDRGRGTEAFF.

Regarding this clone: The identical CDR3 is also encoded by other nucleotide sequences in the sample. The chain is built from TRBV25-1 and TRBJ2-5; tentative D call: TRBD1 (6 bases). Trimming removed 5 bases at V and 4 bases at J, with 17 bases between. Germline V gene lookup returns CDR1 MGHDK and CDR2 SYGVNS. This CDR3 region has 15 residues. The CDR3 is CASSYGGGGPETQYF. CDR3 sequence (DNA): TGTGCCAGCAGTTATGGGGGTGGGGGCCCAGAGACCCAGTACTTC. Variable domain in full (rest from reference TRBV25-1 and TRBJ2-5): EADIYQTPRYLVIGTGKKITLECSQTMGHDKMYWYQQDPGMELHLIHYSYGVNSTEKGDLSSESTVSRIRTEHFPLTLESARPSHTSQYLCASSYGGGGPETQYFGPGTRLLVL.

CDR3 region: CASSRTTGNGFGTEAFF. Here the CDR3 DNA reads TGTGCCAGCTCACGGACGACAGGGAACGGCTTTGGCACTGAAGCTTTCTTT. J is TRBJ1-1 and V is TRBV18; 7 bases are a match to TRBD1. CDR3 size: 17 residues. Germline CDR1 reads KGHSH; CDR2 reads LQKENI. J gave up 4 bases and V 4 bases, and 15 bases lay outside the gene matches.

The gene calls are TRBV27 and TRBJ2-1; 7 bases line up with TRBD1. CDR1 is MNHEY and CDR2 is SMNVEV in the germline V gene (reference sequence). Trimming took 7 bases from V and 2 from J; bases not matched to a gene: 8. This CDR3 has 15 residues. The CDR3 reads CASTIGGAPYNEQFF. The CDR3, as DNA: TGTGCCAGCACCATAGGGGGCGCGCCCTACAATGAGCAGTTCTTC.

The chain has TRBV5-4 and TRBJ2-1; TRBD2 agrees at 15 bases. CDR3 length: 18 residues. Germline CDR1 is SGHNT and CDR2 is YYREEE (reference sequence). Losses at the gene ends were 4 bases for V and 1 base for J; bases not matched to a gene: 6. The CDR3 nucleotides read TGTGCCAGCAGCCATGGACTAGCGGGAGGGGGGTCCTACAATGAGCAGTTCTTC. Amino acid sequence: CASSHGLAGGGSYNEQFF. The full variable domain, rest sourced from reference TRBV5-4 and TRBJ2-1, is ETGVTQSPTHLIKTRGQQVTLRCSSQSGHNTVSWYQQALGQGPQFIFQYYREEENGRGNFPPRFSGLQFPNYSSELNVNALELDDSALYLCASSHGLAGGGSYNEQFFGPGTRLTVL.

The chain joins TRBV28 to TRBJ2-5; 7 bases fit TRBD1. Germline values: CDR1 MDHEN, CDR2 SYDVKM. CDR3 length: 14 amino acids. V lost 3 bases and J lost 4; bases outside the gene matches: 5. CDR3 amino acids: CASSLTGSLETQYF. CDR3 nucleotide sequence: TGTGCCAGCAGTTTGACAGGGTCACTAGAGACCCAGTACTTC.

This clone was counted once. CDR3 sequence: CASSLAGGSGYTF. CDR3 DNA: TGCGCCAGCAGCTTGGCTGGAGGGAGCGGCTACACCTTC. The V and J genes are TRBV5-1 and TRBJ1-2; D remains ambiguous. The CDR3 sequence is 13 residues long. Germline CDR1 and CDR2: SGHRS and YFSETQ. V was clipped by 0 bases and J by 8 bases, with 11 bases between them.

V gene TRBV7-2 combines with J gene TRBJ2-1; 10 positions agree with TRBD2. This CDR3 region has 16 residues. The junction had 5 bases not matched to a gene; V was cut back by 2 bases and J by 4 bases. CDR1 is SGHTA and CDR2 is FQGNSA in the germline V gene. CDR3 DNA: TGTGCCAGCAGCTTAACTAGCGGGACCAGGTACAATGAGCAGTTCTTC. It translates to CASSLTSGTRYNEQFF.

The CDR3 nucleotides read TGTGCCAGCAGTAGACAGACGAGTCACAATGAGCAGTTCTTC. Translating gives CASSRQTSHNEQFF. The rearrangement links TRBV25-1 to TRBJ2-1, with a possible D match to TRBD1 (5 bases). The germline V and J ends were trimmed by 5 bases and 5 bases, with 13 bases remaining between them. CDR3 length: 14 residues. Germline V gene sequence: CDR1 MGHDK, CDR2 SYGVNS.

A remark on this clone: Within the sample, other DNA sequences also encode this same CDR3. The V call is TRBV30, the J call TRBJ1-5; weak D call: TRBD1 (6 bases). Trimming took 0 bases from V and 4 from J, leaving 7 bases between them. Germline V gives CDR1 GTSNPN, CDR2 SVGIG (reference sequence). CDR3 length: 13 amino acids. CDR3 region: CAWSVQGNQPQHF. CDR3 sequence (DNA): TGTGCCTGGAGTGTACAGGGAAATCAGCCCCAGCATTTT.

The chain employs TRBV7-8 and TRBJ2-1; D gene uncertain. V gave up 2 bases and J gave up 8 bases, with 4 bases separating them. The CDR3 has 11 residues. Germline CDR1 SGHVS, CDR2 FQNEAQ. This CDR3 is CASSLYYEQFF. In DNA, the CDR3 is TGTGCCAGCAGCTTATATTATGAGCAGTTCTTC.

V and J are TRBV6-6 and TRBJ2-2, with D possibly being TRBD2 (5 bases). CDR3 size: 14 residues. Germline V lookup: CDR1 MNHNY, CDR2 SVGAGI (reference sequence). Trimming removed 8 bases from V and 8 bases from J, with 18 bases in between. The DNA for the CDR3 is TGTGCCAGCGGGCGGGCCCCGAGGAGGGGGGAGCTGTTTTTT. Its protein product is CASGRAPRRGELFF.

This chain links TRBV5-1 with TRBJ2-5, with TRBD2 matching over 12 bases. Germline assignment: CDR1 SGHRS and CDR2 YFSETQ. CDR3 length equals 15 residues. The V gene end was trimmed by 6 bases and the J gene end by 6 bases; junction bases not matched to a gene: 9. This CDR3 reads CASTPLAGGGKTQYF. As DNA, the CDR3 is TGCGCCAGCACCCCTCTAGCGGGAGGGGGAAAGACCCAGTACTTC.

This chain links TRBV18 with TRBJ1-2; 8 positions match TRBD1. Per the germline V gene, CDR1 is KGHSH and CDR2 is LQKENI. The CDR3 runs 18 residues. V gave up 1 base and J gave up 3 bases; unmatched junction bases: 13. DNA of the CDR3: TGTGCCAGCTCACCACTAAGCGCCAGGGGGCCTTTTGACTATGGCTACACCTTC. This gives the protein CASSPLSARGPFDYGYTF.

The V call is TRBV27, the J call TRBJ2-2, with 9 bases fitting TRBD2. The V segment lost 5 bases and the J segment 4 bases; nucleotides outside the gene matches: 5. The CDR3 has 15 residues. Germline values: CDR1 MNHEY, CDR2 SMNVEV (reference sequence). CDR3 bases: TGTGCCAGCAGTGTAGCGGGAGTGGTCACCGGGGAGCTGTTTTTT. Its protein is CASSVAGVVTGELFF.

CDR3 coding DNA: TGTGCCTGGAGTCATGGACTGGAGACCCAGTACTTC. Its protein product is CAWSHGLETQYF. This chain links TRBV30 with TRBJ2-5; a possible D gene is TRBD2 (5 bases). CDR3 length: 12 amino acids. The V end lost 2 bases, the J end lost 5 bases, and 9 bases lay between the germline ends. Germline CDR1 and CDR2: GTSNPN and SVGIG (reference sequence).

The CDR3 DNA reads as TGTGCCAGCAGCTTAGTACGGGAGGGGACCTACAATGAGCAGTTCTTC. Translated: CASSLVREGTYNEQFF. The rearrangement links TRBV7-2 to TRBJ2-1, with TRBD2 identical over 8 bases. V was pared by 1 base and J by 2 bases, with 4 bases of the junction left unmatched. The CDR3 runs to 16 residues. Per the germline V gene, CDR1 is SGHTA and CDR2 is FQGNSA.

The gene calls are TRBV30 and TRBJ2-2, with a tentative D call TRBD2 (5 bases). V lost 5 bases, J lost 7 bases, and 11 bases lay in between. Germline CDR1 reads GTSNPN; CDR2 reads SVGIG (reference sequence). CDR3 length: 12 amino acids. The CDR3 region has the DNA TGTGCCTGGTGGGAGAACCTCGGGGAGCTGTTTTTT. This codes for CAWWENLGELFF.